Sequencing of this T cell receptor beta chain was carried out in a study of neurological immune-mediated disorders. Regarding the study as a whole: HTLV-1-associated myelopathy had the most TCR clonal expansion, whereas multiple sclerosis had the least (lower than in healthy controls). Private repertoires in all groups were suggested, as expanded clones shared no CDR3 amino acid sequences across subjects.

Documented time point: longitudinal time-point 3. Healthy controls comprised blood bank volunteers in Maryland, USA. By 5'RACE with 10-nucleotide random UMIs, the cDNA was made. Each CDR3 protein is one row after TCRdb ran MiXCR on the 5' RACE reads. Among roughly 42,000 distinct CDR3 sequences listed, roughly 12% were seen once. The length of the CDR3 is 10 residues. Losses at the gene ends were 7 bases for V and 13 bases for J; bases not matched to a gene: 7. Germline V gene sequence: CDR1 SQVTM, CDR2 ANQGSEA. This clonotype was recorded at least ten times. The antigen is not known. The sample comprised PBMCs. The clonotype comes from a man aged 30-40 years in good health. V is TRBV29-1 and J is TRBJ2-3; TRBD1 matches 8 bases. In DNA, the CDR3 is TGCAGCGCGGGACAGGACCGCGAGTATTTT. It yields the protein CSAGQDREYF.